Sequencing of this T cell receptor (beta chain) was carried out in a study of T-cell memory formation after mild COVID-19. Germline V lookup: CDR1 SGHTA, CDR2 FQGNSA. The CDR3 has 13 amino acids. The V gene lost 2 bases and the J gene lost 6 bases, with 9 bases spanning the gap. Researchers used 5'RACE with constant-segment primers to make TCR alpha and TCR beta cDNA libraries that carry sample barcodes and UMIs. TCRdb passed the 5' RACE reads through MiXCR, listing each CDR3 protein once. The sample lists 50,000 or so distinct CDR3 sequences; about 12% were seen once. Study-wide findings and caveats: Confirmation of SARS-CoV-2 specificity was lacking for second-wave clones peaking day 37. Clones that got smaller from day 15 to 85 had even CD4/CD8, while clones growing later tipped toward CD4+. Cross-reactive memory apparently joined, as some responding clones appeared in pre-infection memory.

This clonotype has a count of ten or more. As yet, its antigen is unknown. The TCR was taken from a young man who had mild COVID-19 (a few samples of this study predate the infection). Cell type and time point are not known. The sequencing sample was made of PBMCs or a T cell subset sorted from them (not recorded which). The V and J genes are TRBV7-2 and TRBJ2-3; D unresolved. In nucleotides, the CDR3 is TGTGCCAGCAGCTTAACCCCCTGGGATACGCAGTATTTT. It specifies CASSLTPWDTQYF.